A selection of T cell receptor beta chains follows, all from one sample in a study of beta chain features in type 1 diabetes. Libraries were prepared by immunoSEQ multiplex PCR; TCRdb keeps only in-frame clonotypes and omits some of them. The sample records some 150,000 clones, 9% to 9.5% being singletons. Sequencing was performed on central memory CD4+ T cells from blood. Receptors were obtained from a man aged 18 to 30 in good health. Each CDR3 is given with its conserved first and last residue. The order of the fields is clone size, V gene, J gene, D gene, CDR3 protein, CDR3 DNA. A D gene is named only where the DNA matches it firmly. Clone size is not always given. Where it is, it says once, few, many or a class for expanded clones.

few	TRBV4-1	TRBJ2-5	TRBD2	CASSQPLAGGSEGETQYF	TGCGCCAGCAGCCAACCCCTAGCGGGGGGGAGCGAAGGAGAGACCCAGTACTTC
-	TRBV25-1	TRBJ2-3	TRBD2	CASSPTGGRTTDTQYF	TGTGCCAGCAGCCCCACGGGGGGGCGGACTACAGATACGCAGTATTTT
few	TRBV10-3	TRBJ1-6	-	CATTGGGSSPLHF	TGTGCCACTACCGGGGGTGGTAGTTCACCCCTCCACTTT
many	TRBV27	TRBJ2-5	TRBD2	CATQAGGPRETQYF	TGTGCCACCCAAGCGGGGGGGCCGCGGGAGACCCAGTACTTC
few	TRBV11-3	TRBJ2-1	TRBD1	CASSLRTGDEQFF	TGTGCCAGCAGCTTAAGGACAGGAGATGAGCAGTTCTTC
-	TRBV18	TRBJ1-5	-	CASSRDNHQPQHF	TGTGCCAGCTCACGGGACAACCATCAGCCCCAGCATTTT
many	TRBV4-2	TRBJ2-3	-	CASSQVWQDTDTQYF	TGTGCCAGCAGCCAAGTGTGGCAGGACACAGATACGCAGTATTTT
few	TRBV11-2	TRBJ2-3	TRBD2	CASSLRGGDTDTQYF	TGTGCCAGCAGCTTACGTGGGGGGGACACAGATACGCAGTATTTT
-	TRBV11-2	TRBJ1-1	-	CASSLAGQLGNTEAFF	TGTGCCAGCAGCTTAGCAGGTCAGTTGGGGAACACTGAAGCTTTCTTT
few	TRBV5-6	TRBJ1-5	-	CASSSGVFDQPQHF	TGTGCCAGCAGCTCGGGGGTATTCGATCAGCCCCAGCATTTT
few	TRBV2	TRBJ2-1	-	CASSEARSSYNEQFF	TGTGCCAGCAGTGAAGCGCGGAGCTCCTACAATGAGCAGTTCTTC
-	TRBV7-2	TRBJ1-1	-	CASSVTVMNTEAFF	TGTGCCAGCAGCGTCACGGTTATGAACACTGAAGCTTTCTTT
-	TRBV19	TRBJ1-1	TRBD1	CASSPTGVGVEEAFF	TGTGCCAGTAGTCCCACAGGGGTGGGAGTTGAGGAAGCTTTCTTT
few	TRBV27	TRBJ2-7	TRBD2	CASTLFGGTSGSHEQYF	TGTGCCAGCACTCTCTTTGGCGGTACTAGCGGGAGCCACGAGCAGTACTTC
few	TRBV5-6	TRBJ1-6	-	CASGRWLDSPLHF	TGTGCCAGCGGCAGGTGGCTGGATTCACCCCTCCACTTT
-	TRBV7-6	TRBJ2-7	-	CASSLVVNSEQYF	TGTGCCAGCAGCTTAGTTGTTAACTCCGAGCAGTACTTC
few	TRBV28	TRBJ2-3	-	CASSLLGTDTQYF	TGTGCCAGCAGCCTTCTAGGCACAGATACGCAGTATTTT
few	TRBV30	TRBJ2-6	-	CAWSTKQGGGANVLTF	TGTGCCTGGAGTACAAAGCAGGGCGGCGGGGCCAACGTCCTGACTTTC
-	TRBV7-3	TRBJ2-3	TRBD2	CASSQTLAGRTDTQYF	TGTGCCAGCAGCCAAACTCTAGCGGGGCGCACAGATACGCAGTATTTT
few	TRBV7-3	TRBJ2-3	TRBD1	CASSADRGQYTQYF	TGTGCCAGCAGCGCGGACAGGGGGCAATATACGCAGTATTTT
few	TRBV30	TRBJ2-3	-	CAWKQERATDTQYF	TGTGCCTGGAAACAAGAGCGAGCCACAGATACGCAGTATTTT
many	TRBV7-2	TRBJ2-2	TRBD2	CASSLGLAGLRELFF	TGTGCCAGCAGCCTTGGACTAGCGGGACTCCGGGAGCTGTTTTTT
-	TRBV6-6	TRBJ2-5	-	CASRQGKQYF	TGTGCCAGCAGGCAGGGAAAGCAGTACTTC
-	TRBV6-6	TRBJ2-3	TRBD1	CASSSRQGADTQYF	TGTGCCAGCAGTTCTAGACAGGGGGCAGATACGCAGTATTTT
few	TRBV6-5	TRBJ2-2	TRBD1	CASSYPGTGVPGELFF	TGTGCCAGCAGTTACCCCGGGACAGGGGTCCCCGGGGAGCTGTTTTTT
-	TRBV7-8	TRBJ2-2	TRBD2	CASSSPTSGLAGELFF	TGTGCCAGCAGCTCCCCGACTAGCGGCCTGGCCGGGGAGCTGTTTTTT
-	TRBV6-5	TRBJ2-3	-	CASSYGGISTDTQYF	TGTGCCAGCAGTTACGGGGGCATTAGCACAGATACGCAGTATTTT
few	TRBV10-3	TRBJ2-3	TRBD1	CAISDRGPTDTQYF	TGTGCCATCAGTGACAGGGGGCCTACAGATACGCAGTATTTT
-	TRBV28	TRBJ2-1	-	CASSSGYEQFF	TGTGCCAGCAGCTCAGGGTATGAGCAGTTCTTC
-	TRBV7-4	TRBJ2-7	-	CASSPTGRARVYEQYF	TGTGCCAGCAGCCCAACCGGTCGGGCCAGGGTGTACGAGCAGTACTTC
-	TRBV6-6	TRBJ2-5	-	CASRTGQGKETQYF	TGTGCCAGCAGAACCGGGCAGGGGAAAGAGACCCAGTACTTC
-	TRBV29-1	TRBJ2-3	TRBD2	CSVESTAGSTDTQYF	TGCAGCGTTGAATCGACAGCGGGGAGCACAGATACGCAGTATTTT
few	TRBV27	TRBJ2-6	TRBD1	CASSSQGADGANVLTF	TGTGCCAGCAGTTCTCAGGGGGCAGATGGGGCCAACGTCCTGACTTTC
-	TRBV5-1	TRBJ1-2	-	CASSLDWTVNAGGYTF	TGCGCCAGCAGCTTGGATTGGACAGTTAATGCTGGTGGCTACACCTTC
many	TRBV4-3	TRBJ2-5	-	CASSQGQERETQYF	TGCGCCAGCAGCCAAGGACAGGAGAGGGAGACCCAGTACTTC
few	TRBV6-5	TRBJ2-7	TRBD1	CANQDRDRDSYEQYF	TGTGCCAATCAAGACCGGGACAGGGACTCCTACGAGCAGTACTTC
-	TRBV4-1	TRBJ2-3	TRBD1	CASSRDRGSGTDTQYF	TGCGCCAGCTCCCGGGACAGGGGTTCTGGCACAGATACGCAGTATTTT
many	TRBV18	TRBJ1-4	TRBD1	CASSPHGQGVVGEKLFF	TGTGCCAGCTCACCACACGGACAGGGAGTGGTGGGCGAAAAACTGTTTTTT
once	TRBV6-5	TRBJ1-5	-	CASSMLQGNQPQHF	TGTGCCAGCAGCATGCTACAGGGTAATCAGCCCCAGCATTTT
few	TRBV29-1	TRBJ2-5	-	CSVGAGGGGETQYF	TGCAGCGTTGGAGCAGGGGGTGGGGGGGAGACCCAGTACTTC
-	TRBV28	TRBJ1-5	-	CASSLQYQPQHF	TGTGCCAGCAGTTTACAATATCAGCCCCAGCATTTT
-	TRBV6-1	TRBJ2-3	TRBD2	CASRRTSADTQYF	TGTGCCAGCAGACGGACTAGCGCAGATACGCAGTATTTT
few	TRBV5-1	TRBJ2-2	-	CASSQGQNTGELFF	TGCGCCAGCAGCCAGGGACAGAACACCGGGGAGCTGTTTTTT
-	TRBV19	TRBJ2-4	-	CASSRGTKNIQYF	TGTGCCAGTAGTCGGGGAACCAAAAACATTCAGTACTTC
few	TRBV7-6	TRBJ1-4	-	CASSLGRRGANEKLFF	TGTGCCAGCAGCTTAGGACGGAGAGGAGCTAATGAAAAACTGTTTTTT
few	TRBV11-2	TRBJ2-1	-	CASSGGVRGAVQSYNEQFF	TGTGCCAGCAGCGGCGGGGTCAGAGGGGCAGTTCAATCCTACAATGAGCAGTTCTTC
-	TRBV10-1	TRBJ2-5	-	CASTLVGGETQYF	TGCGCCAGCACTCTCGTCGGAGGGGAGACCCAGTACTTC
few	TRBV11-2	TRBJ1-4	-	CASSLDRVTVNEKLFF	TGTGCCAGCAGCTTAGATCGGGTGACAGTTAATGAAAAACTGTTTTTT
-	TRBV7-2	TRBJ2-7	-	CASSIGTSYEQYF	TGTGCCAGCAGCATAGGGACTTCGTACGAGCAGTACTTC
-	TRBV6-5	TRBJ2-3	TRBD1	CASSYGGTGVDTQYF	TGTGCCAGCAGTTACGGGGGGACAGGGGTAGATACGCAGTATTTT
few	TRBV4-1	TRBJ1-6	TRBD1	CASSQGQGYNSPLHF	TGCGCCAGCAGCCAAGGACAGGGCTATAATTCACCCCTCCACTTT
-	TRBV25-1	TRBJ1-2	TRBD1	CASSDHRGYGYTF	TGTGCCAGCAGTGACCACAGGGGTTATGGCTACACCTTC